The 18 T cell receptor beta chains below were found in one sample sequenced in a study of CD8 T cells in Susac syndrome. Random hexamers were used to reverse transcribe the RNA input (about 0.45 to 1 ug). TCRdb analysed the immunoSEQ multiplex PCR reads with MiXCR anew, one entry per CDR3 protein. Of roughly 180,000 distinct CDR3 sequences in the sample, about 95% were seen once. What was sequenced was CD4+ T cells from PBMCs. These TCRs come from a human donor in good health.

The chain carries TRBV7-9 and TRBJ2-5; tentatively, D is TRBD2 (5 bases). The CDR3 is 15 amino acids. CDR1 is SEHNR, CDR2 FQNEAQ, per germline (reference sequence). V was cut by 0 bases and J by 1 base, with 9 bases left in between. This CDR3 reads CASSLALTSQETQYF. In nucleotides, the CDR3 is TGTGCCAGCAGCTTAGCGCTTACTAGCCAAGAGACCCAGTACTTC.

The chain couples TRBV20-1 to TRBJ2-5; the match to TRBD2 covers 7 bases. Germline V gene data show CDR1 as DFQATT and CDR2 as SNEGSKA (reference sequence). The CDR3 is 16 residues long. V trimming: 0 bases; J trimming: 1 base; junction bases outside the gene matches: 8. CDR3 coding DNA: TGCAGTGCTAGAGATTTTGGGAGGGGATTCCAAGAGACCCAGTACTTC. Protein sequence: CSARDFGRGFQETQYF.

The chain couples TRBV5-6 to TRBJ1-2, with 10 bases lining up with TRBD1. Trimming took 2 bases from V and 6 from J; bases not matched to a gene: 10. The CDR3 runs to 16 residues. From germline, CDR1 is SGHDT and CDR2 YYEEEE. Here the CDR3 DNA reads TGTGCCAGCAGCTTCGGCGGGGTGACAGGGGGCAATGGCTACACCTTC. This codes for CASSFGGVTGGNGYTF.

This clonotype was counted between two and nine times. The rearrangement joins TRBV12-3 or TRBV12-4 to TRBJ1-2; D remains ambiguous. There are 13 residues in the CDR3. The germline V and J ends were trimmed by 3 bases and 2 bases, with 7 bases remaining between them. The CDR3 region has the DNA TGTGCCAGCAGTTTGATTCAGAACTATGGCTACACCTTC. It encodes CASSLIQNYGYTF.

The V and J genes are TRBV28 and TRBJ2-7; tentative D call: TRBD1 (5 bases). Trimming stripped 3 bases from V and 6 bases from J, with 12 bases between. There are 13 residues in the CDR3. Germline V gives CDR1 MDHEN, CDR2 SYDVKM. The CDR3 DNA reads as TGTGCCAGCAGTTTCGACAGTAGGGCCGAGCAGTACTTC. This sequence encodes CASSFDSRAEQYF.

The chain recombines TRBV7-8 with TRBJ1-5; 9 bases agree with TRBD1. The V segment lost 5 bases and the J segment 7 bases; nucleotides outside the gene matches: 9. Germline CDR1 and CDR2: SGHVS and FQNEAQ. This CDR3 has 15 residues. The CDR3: CASSLLTGGEQPQHF. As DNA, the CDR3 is TGTGCCAGCAGCCTACTCACAGGGGGCGAGCAGCCCCAGCATTTT.

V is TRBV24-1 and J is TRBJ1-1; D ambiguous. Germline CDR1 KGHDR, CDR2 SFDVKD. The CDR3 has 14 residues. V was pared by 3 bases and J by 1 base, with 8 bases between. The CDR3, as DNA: TGTGCCACCAGTGATGCCAGGCCGAACACTGAAGCTTTCTTT. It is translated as CATSDARPNTEAFF.

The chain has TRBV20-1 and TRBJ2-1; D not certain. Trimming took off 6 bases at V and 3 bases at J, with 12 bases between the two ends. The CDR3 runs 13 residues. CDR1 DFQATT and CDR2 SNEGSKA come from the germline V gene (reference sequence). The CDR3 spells CSAFFRSYNEQFF. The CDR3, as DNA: TGCAGTGCGTTTTTTCGTAGCTACAATGAGCAGTTCTTC.

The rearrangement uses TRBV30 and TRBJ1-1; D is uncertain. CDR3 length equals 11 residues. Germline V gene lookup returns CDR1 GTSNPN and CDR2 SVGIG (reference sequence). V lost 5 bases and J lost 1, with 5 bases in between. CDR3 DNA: TGTGCCTGGGGGAAGAACACTGAAGCTTTCTTT. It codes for CAWGKNTEAFF.

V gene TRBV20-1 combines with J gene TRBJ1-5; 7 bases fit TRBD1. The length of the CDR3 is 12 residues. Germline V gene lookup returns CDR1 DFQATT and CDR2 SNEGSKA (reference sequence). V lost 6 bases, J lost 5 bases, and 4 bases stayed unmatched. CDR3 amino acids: CSAADRDQPQHF. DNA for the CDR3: TGCAGTGCAGCTGACAGGGATCAGCCCCAGCATTTT.

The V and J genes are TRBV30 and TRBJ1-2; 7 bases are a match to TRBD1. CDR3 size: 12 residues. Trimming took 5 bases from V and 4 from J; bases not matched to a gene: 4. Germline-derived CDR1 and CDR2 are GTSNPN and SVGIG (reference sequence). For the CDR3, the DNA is TGTGCCTGGGCAGGACAGGCCTATGGCTACACCTTC. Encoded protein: CAWAGQAYGYTF.

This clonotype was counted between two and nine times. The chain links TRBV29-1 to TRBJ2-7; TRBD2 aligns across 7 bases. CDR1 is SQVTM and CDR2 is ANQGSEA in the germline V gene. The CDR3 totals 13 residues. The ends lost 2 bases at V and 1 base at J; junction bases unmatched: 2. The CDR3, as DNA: TGCAGCGTTGAACTAGCGGCATCCTACGAGCAGTACTTC. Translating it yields CSVELAASYEQYF.

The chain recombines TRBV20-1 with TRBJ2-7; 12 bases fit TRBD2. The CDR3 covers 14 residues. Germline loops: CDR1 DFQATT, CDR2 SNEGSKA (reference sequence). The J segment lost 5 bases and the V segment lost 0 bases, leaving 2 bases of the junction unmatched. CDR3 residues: CSAREGLAGHEQYF. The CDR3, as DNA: TGCAGTGCTAGAGAGGGACTAGCGGGCCACGAGCAGTACTTC.

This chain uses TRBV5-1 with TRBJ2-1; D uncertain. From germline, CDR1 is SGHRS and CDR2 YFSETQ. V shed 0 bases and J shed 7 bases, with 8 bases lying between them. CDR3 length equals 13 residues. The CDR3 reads CASSLDWANEQFF. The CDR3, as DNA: TGCGCCAGCAGCTTGGACTGGGCGAATGAGCAGTTCTTC.

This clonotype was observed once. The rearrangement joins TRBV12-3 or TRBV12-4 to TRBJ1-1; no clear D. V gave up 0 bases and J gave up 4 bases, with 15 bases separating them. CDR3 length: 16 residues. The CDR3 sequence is CASSLAMKGPGTEAFF. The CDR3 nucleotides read TGTGCCAGCAGTTTAGCTATGAAGGGCCCCGGCACTGAAGCTTTCTTT.

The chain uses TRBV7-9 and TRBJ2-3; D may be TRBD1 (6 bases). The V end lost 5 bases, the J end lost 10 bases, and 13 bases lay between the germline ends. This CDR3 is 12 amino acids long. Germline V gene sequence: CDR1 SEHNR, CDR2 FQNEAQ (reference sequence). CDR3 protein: CASSPTGWAQYF. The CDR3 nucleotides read TGTGCCAGCAGCCCAACAGGGTGGGCGCAGTATTTT.

The CDR3: CASSSTRTGWAYEQYF. Here the CDR3 DNA reads TGCGCCAGCAGCTCGACTCGGACAGGGTGGGCCTACGAGCAGTACTTC. V usage is TRBV5-1 and J usage is TRBJ2-7, with 8 bases matching TRBD1. Per the germline V gene, CDR1 is SGHRS and CDR2 is YFSETQ. With 3 bases clipped from V and 2 bases from J, the junction kept 10 bases outside the gene matches. The CDR3 loop spans 16 amino acids.

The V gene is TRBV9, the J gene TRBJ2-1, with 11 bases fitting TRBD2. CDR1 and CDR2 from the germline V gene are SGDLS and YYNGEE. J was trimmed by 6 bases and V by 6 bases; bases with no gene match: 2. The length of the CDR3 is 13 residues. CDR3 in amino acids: CASNLAGGNEQFF. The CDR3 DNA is TGTGCCAGCAACCTAGCGGGAGGCAATGAGCAGTTCTTC.